Shown below are 20 T cell receptor beta chains from a single sample sequenced in a study of Ad26.COV2.S vaccination and SARS-CoV-2 variants. Only in-frame clones appear in the TCRdb table, and some are missing; sequencing was by immunoSEQ multiplex PCR. The repertoire has more than 120,000 clones, roughly 90% of them found once; the top ten carry less than 6%. The sample was peripheral blood, taken after recovery from COVID-19. The receptors originated from a human donor who had recovered from COVID-19.

This CDR3 is CAWRKGTGNSPLHF. In DNA form, the CDR3 reads TGTGCCTGGAGAAAGGGGACCGGGAATTCACCCCTCCACTTT. The chain employs TRBV30 and TRBJ1-6; perhaps TRBD1 as D (5 bases). Trimming took off 3 bases at V and 7 bases at J, with 13 bases between the two ends. The CDR3 loop spans 14 amino acids. The V gene's germline CDR1 is GTSNPN and CDR2 SVGIG (reference sequence).

The table lists this clone with a few counts. The chain is built from TRBV19 and TRBJ2-2; D may be TRBD1 or TRBD2 (6 bases each). Germline V gene data show CDR1 as LNHDA and CDR2 as SQIVND (reference sequence). This CDR3 has 19 residues. V was pared by 7 bases and J by 5 bases, with 29 bases between. The CDR3 here is CASTPWGLEQGGSTGELFF. The CDR3 DNA reads as TGTGCCAGTACCCCCTGGGGATTAGAACAGGGAGGTTCGACCGGGGAGCTGTTTTTT.

This sequence joins TRBV5-4 and TRBJ2-1; D gene unclear. V was shortened by 7 bases and J by 2 bases, with 16 bases between the two germline ends. The germline V gene has CDR1 SGHNT and CDR2 YYREEE (reference sequence). The CDR3 totals 15 residues. CDR3 nucleotides: TGTGCCAGCGGATTCCCCCAGCAGGCCTACAATGAGCAGTTCTTC. Protein product: CASGFPQQAYNEQFF.

The chain joins TRBV7-2 to TRBJ2-3; D is possibly TRBD1 or TRBD2 (5 bases each). The length of the CDR3 is 15 residues. Trimming took 5 bases from V and 6 from J, leaving 18 bases between them. CDR1 SGHTA and CDR2 FQGNSA come from the germline V gene. The CDR3 loop is CASSQPGPRRDTQYF. The CDR3 region has the DNA TGTGCCAGCAGCCAACCGGGACCCCGAAGGGATACGCAGTATTTT.

V is TRBV14 and J is TRBJ2-3; D may be TRBD2 (5 bases). The germline gives CDR1 SGHDN, CDR2 FVKESK. The CDR3 is made up of 17 amino acids. Deletions cut 4 bases from V and 1 base from J, with 18 bases between. The CDR3 nucleotides are TGTGCCAGCAGCCGCCTGGGCCTAGCCTTCGGCACAGATACGCAGTATTTT. Translating gives CASSRLGLAFGTDTQYF.

DNA for the CDR3: TGTGCCAGCAGCTTATTGACGGGGGGCAACAATGAGCAGTTCTTC. This sequence encodes CASSLLTGGNNEQFF. The rearrangement links TRBV7-9 to TRBJ2-1, with a possible D match to TRBD2 (7 bases). The length of the CDR3 is 15 residues. V lost 2 bases to trimming and J lost 5 bases, with 13 bases between them. CDR1 and CDR2 from the germline V gene are SEHNR and FQNEAQ (reference sequence).

This clone was picked up one time. V is TRBV30 and J is TRBJ2-2; the D gene is possibly TRBD1 (5 bases). Germline CDR1 is GTSNPN and CDR2 is SVGIG (reference sequence). This CDR3 spans 15 amino acids. Between the trimmed V and J ends, which lost 3 bases and 4 bases, there was a span of 15 bases. CDR3 in amino acids: CAWSPGRVSTGELFF. CDR3 nucleotide sequence: TGTGCCTGGAGCCCGGGCAGGGTTTCCACCGGGGAGCTGTTTTTT. Full variable domain (outside the CDR3, taken from reference TRBV30 and TRBJ2-2): SQTIHQWPATLVQPVGSPLSLECTVEGTSNPNLYWYRQAAGRGLQLLFYSVGIGQISSEVPQNLSASRPQDRQFILSSKKLLLSDSGFYLCAWSPGRVSTGELFFGEGSRLTVL.

The chain joins TRBV7-2 to TRBJ1-1, with D perhaps TRBD1 (5 bases). V was shortened by 5 bases and J by 3 bases, with 10 bases between the two germline ends. Germline-derived CDR1 and CDR2 are SGHTA and FQGNSA. The CDR3 is 13 amino acids. DNA of the CDR3: TGTGCCAGCAGCCGCAGGGTGGACACTGAAGCTTTCTTT. It translates to CASSRRVDTEAFF. The entire variable domain, with the rest obtained from reference TRBV7-2 and TRBJ1-1, is as follows: GAGVSQSPSNKVTEKGKDVELRCDPISGHTALYWYRQSLGQGLEFLIYFQGNSAPDKSGLPSDRFSAERTGGSVSTLTIQRTQQEDSAVYLCASSRRVDTEAFFGQGTRLTVV.

The V and J genes are TRBV7-2 and TRBJ2-3; unclear D gene. The germline gives CDR1 SGHTA, CDR2 FQGNSA. The CDR3 has 13 amino acids. The V gene lost 7 bases and the J gene lost 2 bases, with 10 bases spanning the gap. CDR3 DNA sequence: TGTGCCAGCACCCCCTCACCCACAGATACGCAGTATTTT. Encoded protein: CASTPSPTDTQYF.

In this sample, this clone turned up a few times. V usage is TRBV7-9 and J usage is TRBJ1-5, with 12 bases lining up with TRBD1. Germline trimming cut 3 bases from V and 5 bases from J; bases unmatched to any gene: 2. Germline CDR1 is SEHNR and CDR2 is FQNEAQ (reference sequence). This CDR3 contains 15 residues. DNA for the CDR3: TGTGCCAGCAGCTTGGGACAGGGGGCTGATCAGCCCCAGCATTTT. It encodes CASSLGQGADQPQHF.

The CDR3 DNA reads TGTGCCAGCAGTCCATATCCGGGGACTTGGGGCTACACCTTC. This sequence encodes CASSPYPGTWGYTF. V gene TRBV27 combines with J gene TRBJ1-2; D might be TRBD1 (5 bases). The CDR3 contains 14 residues. The V end lost 5 bases, the J end lost 8 bases, and 18 bases lay between the germline ends. CDR1 MNHEY and CDR2 SMNVEV come from the germline V gene (reference sequence).

This CDR3 is CASSRPTGDEQFF. CDR3 coding DNA: TGTGCCAGCAGCCGACCGACAGGGGATGAGCAGTTCTTC. The chain is built from TRBV6-6 and TRBJ2-1, with 8 bases matching TRBD1. V lost 6 bases, J lost 8 bases, and 6 bases stayed unmatched. The germline V gene encodes CDR1 MNHNY and CDR2 SVGAGI (reference sequence). The CDR3 runs 13 residues.

As DNA, the CDR3 is TGTGCCAGCAGCTTATCCTACGAAAATGAGCAGTTCTTC. Its translation: CASSLSYENEQFF. This chain connects TRBV7-9 to TRBJ2-1; D uncertain. Germline-derived CDR1 and CDR2 are SEHNR and FQNEAQ (reference sequence). Trimming left V 2 bases short and J 7 bases short, with 9 bases between. There are 13 residues in the CDR3.

The CDR3 is CASSPGSWELFF. CDR3 sequence (DNA): TGTGCCAGCAGCCCCGGTTCCTGGGAGCTGTTTTTT. The chain combines TRBV7-9 with TRBJ2-2; D not certain. The CDR3 has 12 amino acids. Trimming cost V 5 bases and J 9 bases, with 10 bases left between them. The germline V gene has CDR1 SEHNR and CDR2 FQNEAQ (reference sequence).

Note on this clone: At the DNA level, this CDR3 is encoded by other sequences in the same sample as well. This rearrangement joins TRBV28 to TRBJ1-2; unclear D gene. Germline V CDR1 and CDR2: MDHEN, SYDVKM. The CDR3 is made up of 12 amino acids. V was pared by 4 bases and J by 2 bases, with 5 bases between. CDR3 sequence: CASSSGNYGYTF. For the CDR3, the DNA is TGTGCCAGCAGTTCTGGAAACTATGGCTACACCTTC.

V and J are TRBV28 and TRBJ2-5; D may be TRBD1 or TRBD2 (5 bases each). Germline V gene data show CDR1 as MDHEN and CDR2 as SYDVKM. This CDR3 region has 16 residues. The V gene lost 4 bases and the J gene lost 5 bases, with 20 bases spanning the gap. The CDR3 DNA is TGTGCCAGCAGTTCCACCGGGACGGTAATAAGGGAGACCCAGTACTTC. Its translation: CASSSTGTVIRETQYF.

The chain is built from TRBV28 and TRBJ2-2, with TRBD1 as a possible D gene (6 bases). Trimming removed 2 bases from V and 4 bases from J, with 11 bases in between. This CDR3 has 15 residues. Germline V gives CDR1 MDHEN, CDR2 SYDVKM. The CDR3 bases are TGTGCCAGCAGTTTACCGCAGGGGCGCACCGGGGAGCTGTTTTTT. Protein: CASSLPQGRTGELFF. Based on the CDR3 plus reference TRBV28 and TRBJ2-2, the full variable domain is DVKVTQSSRYLVKRTGEKVFLECVQDMDHENMFWYRQDPGLGLRLIYFSYDVKMKEKGDIPEGYSVSREKKERFSLILESASTNQTSMYLCASSLPQGRTGELFFGEGSRLTVL.

The V call is TRBV7-8, the J call TRBJ2-1; maybe TRBD2 (5 bases). There are 15 residues in the CDR3. V was trimmed by 1 base and J by 2 bases, leaving 9 bases between them. Per germline, CDR1 SGHVS and CDR2 FQNEAQ. CDR3: CASSLVYGAYNEQFF. CDR3 nucleotides: TGTGCCAGCAGCTTAGTTTACGGGGCCTACAATGAGCAGTTCTTC.

V usage is TRBV7-2 and J usage is TRBJ2-2; D uncertain. Trimming left V 5 bases short and J 4 bases short, with 8 bases between. This CDR3 has 13 residues. Germline CDR1 is SGHTA and CDR2 is FQGNSA. CDR3 in DNA: TGTGCCAGCAGCCTCATTATCACCGGGGAGCTGTTTTTT. It yields the protein CASSLIITGELFF.

This chain connects TRBV14 to TRBJ1-1; D remains unclear. Trimming shortened V by 5 bases and J by 0 bases, and 10 bases separated the two germline ends. The CDR3 is 14 residues long. Germline CDR1 SGHDN, CDR2 FVKESK. The CDR3: CASSATVMNTEAFF. The CDR3 DNA reads as TGTGCCAGCAGCGCTACAGTTATGAACACTGAAGCTTTCTTT.